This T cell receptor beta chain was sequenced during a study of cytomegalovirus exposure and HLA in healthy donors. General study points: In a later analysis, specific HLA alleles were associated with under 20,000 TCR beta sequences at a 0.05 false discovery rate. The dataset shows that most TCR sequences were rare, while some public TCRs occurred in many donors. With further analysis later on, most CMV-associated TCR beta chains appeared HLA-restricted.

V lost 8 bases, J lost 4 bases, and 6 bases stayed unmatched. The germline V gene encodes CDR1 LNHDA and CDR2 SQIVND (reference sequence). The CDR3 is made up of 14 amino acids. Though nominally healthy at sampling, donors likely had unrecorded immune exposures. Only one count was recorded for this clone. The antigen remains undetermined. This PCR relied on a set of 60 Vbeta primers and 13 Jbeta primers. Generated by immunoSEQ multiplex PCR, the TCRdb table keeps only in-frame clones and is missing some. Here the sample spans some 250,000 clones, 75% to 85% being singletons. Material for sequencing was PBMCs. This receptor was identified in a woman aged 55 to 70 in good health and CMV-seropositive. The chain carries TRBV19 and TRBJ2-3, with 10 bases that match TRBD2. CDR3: CASRPSGSADTQYF. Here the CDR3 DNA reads TGTGCCAGTCGGCCTAGCGGGAGTGCAGATACGCAGTATTTT.